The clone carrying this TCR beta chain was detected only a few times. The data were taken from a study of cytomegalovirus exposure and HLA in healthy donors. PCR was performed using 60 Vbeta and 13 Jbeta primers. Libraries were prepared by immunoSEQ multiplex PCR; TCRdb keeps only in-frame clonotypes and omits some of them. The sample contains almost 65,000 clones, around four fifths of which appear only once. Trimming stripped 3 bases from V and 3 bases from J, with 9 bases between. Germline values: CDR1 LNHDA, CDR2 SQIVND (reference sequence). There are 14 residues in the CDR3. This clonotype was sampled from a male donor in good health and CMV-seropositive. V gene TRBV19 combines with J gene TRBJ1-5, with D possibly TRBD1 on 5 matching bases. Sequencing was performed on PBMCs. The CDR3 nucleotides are TGTGCCAGTAGTATCGTGACAGTCAATCAGCCCCAGCATTTT. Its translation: CASSIVTVNQPQHF.